The T cell receptor (beta chain) under discussion was sequenced for a study of T cell clones after liver transplantation. Turning to the study itself: TCRbeta sequencing after a pre-transplant mixed lymphocyte reaction identified graft-donor-reactive clones, later tracked in post-transplant blood.

Only one count was recorded for this clone. The V gene lost 6 bases and the J gene lost 1 base, with 12 bases spanning the gap. This CDR3 contains 14 residues. Germline values: CDR1 SGHVS, CDR2 FQNEAQ. Using immunoSEQ multiplex PCR, the repertoire was profiled, and TCRdb retains in-frame clones only, with some absent. The repertoire holds roughly 80,000 clones, with roughly four fifths as singletons. The sample in question was CD4+ T cells from blood, obtained just over 45 months after liver transplant. The TCR comes from a human patient who received a liver transplant. The graft donor may have given rise to some T cells. V usage is TRBV7-8 and J usage is TRBJ1-1; D not certain. The CDR3 DNA sequence: TGTGCCAGCAGGATATCCGGGCCGAACACTGAAGCTTTCTTT. Amino acids: CASRISGPNTEAFF.